This T cell receptor (beta chain) was profiled in a study of Tregs in tolerant kidney transplant recipients. Study findings and constraints: Activated donor B cell expansion appeared to reveal the most relevant donor-specific TCRbeta repertoire. Validation in larger populations is needed because few patients were studied. This study did not directly address biological reproducibility.

Profiled with immunoSEQ multiplex PCR; TCRdb holds only in-frame clones, not every one. The repertoire consists of 200,000 to 300,000 clones, with about 80% occurring once and the leading ten covering about 0.64%. Germline V gives CDR1 SNHLY, CDR2 FYNNEI. CDR3 length: 12 amino acids. V was clipped by 6 bases and J by 5 bases, with 11 bases between them. CD4+CD25+CD127- Tregs, CD4+CD25- non-Tregs, CD4 and CD8 cells were sorted. On this clone itself: Its target is not known.

This chain joins TRBV2 and TRBJ2-7; no firm D call. The receptor was isolated from a human donor in good health. The sample consisted of CD4+ T cells from blood. The CDR3 here is CASRTDGDEQYF. DNA of the CDR3: TGTGCCAGCAGAACGGACGGAGACGAGCAGTACTTC.